Detailed here is one TCR beta chain. Antigen unknown. A junction end diverges from the germline sequence, so it may reflect a read error. This entry belongs to a study of blood T cells in healthy people across ages. General study findings and limits: Naive CD4+ cell counts and diversity both ran higher in long-lived than in aged donors. Roughly linear age-related decline in beta diversity appeared, significant by age around 40.

The second PCR ran about 7 to 12 cycles with a sample-barcoded 5' primer and J-beta primers. MiXCR, run by TCRdb on the 5' RACE reads, gives a single entry per CDR3 protein. Of nearly 1 million distinct CDR3 sequences detected, roughly half appear once; the ten largest clones hold about 20%. Germline CDR1 DFQATT, CDR2 SNEGSKA (reference sequence). The CDR3 runs 15 residues. This TCR derives from a woman aged 55-70 years in good health. The chain carries TRBV20-1 and TRBJ2-7; the match to TRBD2 covers 10 bases. Sequenced input: blood. For the CDR3, the DNA is TGCAGTGCTAGCCAGCGGGAGGGCCGGGCCTACGGGCAGTACTTC. Protein sequence: CSASQREGRAYGQYF.